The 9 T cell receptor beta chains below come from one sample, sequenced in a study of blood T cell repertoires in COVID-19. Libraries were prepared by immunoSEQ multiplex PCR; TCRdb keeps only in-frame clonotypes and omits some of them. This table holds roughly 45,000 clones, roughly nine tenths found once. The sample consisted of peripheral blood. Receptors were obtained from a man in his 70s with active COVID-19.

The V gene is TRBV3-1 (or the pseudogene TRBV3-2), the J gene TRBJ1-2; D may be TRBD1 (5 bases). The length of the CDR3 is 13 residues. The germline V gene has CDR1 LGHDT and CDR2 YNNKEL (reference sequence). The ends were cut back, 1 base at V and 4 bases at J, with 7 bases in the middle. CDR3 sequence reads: CASSQARAYGYTF. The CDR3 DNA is TGTGCCAGCAGCCAAGCCAGGGCCTATGGCTACACCTTC.

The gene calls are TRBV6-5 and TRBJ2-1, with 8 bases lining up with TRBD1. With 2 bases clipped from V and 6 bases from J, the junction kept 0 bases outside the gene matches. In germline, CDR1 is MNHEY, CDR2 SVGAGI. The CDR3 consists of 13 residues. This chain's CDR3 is CASSYDRGNEQFF. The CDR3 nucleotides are TGTGCCAGCAGTTACGACAGGGGCAATGAGCAGTTCTTC.

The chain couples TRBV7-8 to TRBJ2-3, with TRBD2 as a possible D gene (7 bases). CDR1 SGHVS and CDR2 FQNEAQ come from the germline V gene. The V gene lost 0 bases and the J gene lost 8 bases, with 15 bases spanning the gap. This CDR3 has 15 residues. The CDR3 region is CASSLAGGGDGTQYF. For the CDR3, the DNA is TGTGCCAGCAGCTTAGCTGGCGGGGGCGATGGTACGCAGTATTTT.

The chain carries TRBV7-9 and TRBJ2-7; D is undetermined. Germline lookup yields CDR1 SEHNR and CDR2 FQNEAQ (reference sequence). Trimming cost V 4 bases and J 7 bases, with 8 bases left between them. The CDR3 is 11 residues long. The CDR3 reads CASSWPEEQYF. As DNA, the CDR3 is TGTGCCAGCAGCTGGCCGGAGGAGCAGTACTTC.

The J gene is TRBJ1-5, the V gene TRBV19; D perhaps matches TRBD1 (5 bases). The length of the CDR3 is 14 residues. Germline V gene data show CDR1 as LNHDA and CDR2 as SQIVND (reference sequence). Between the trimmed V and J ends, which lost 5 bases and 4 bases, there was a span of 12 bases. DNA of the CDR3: TGTGCCAGTAGTGGAGGGGTTCGGAATCAGCCCCAGCATTTT. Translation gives CASSGGVRNQPQHF. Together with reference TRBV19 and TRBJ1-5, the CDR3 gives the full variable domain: DGGITQSPKYLFRKEGQNVTLSCEQNLNHDAMYWYRQDPGQGLRLIYYSQIVNDFQKGDIAEGYSVSREKKESFPLTVTSAQKNPTAFYLCASSGGVRNQPQHFGDGTRLSIL.

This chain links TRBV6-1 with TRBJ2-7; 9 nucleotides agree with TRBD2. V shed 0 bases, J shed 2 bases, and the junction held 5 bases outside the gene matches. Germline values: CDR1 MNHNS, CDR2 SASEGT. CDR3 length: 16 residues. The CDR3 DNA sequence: TGTGCCAGCAGTGAAGCTAGACTAGCGGATACCTACGAGCAGTACTTC. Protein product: CASSEARLADTYEQYF.

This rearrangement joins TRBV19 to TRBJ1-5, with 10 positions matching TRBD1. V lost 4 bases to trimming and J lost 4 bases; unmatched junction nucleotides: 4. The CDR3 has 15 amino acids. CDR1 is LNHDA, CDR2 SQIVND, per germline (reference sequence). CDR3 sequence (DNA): TGTGCCAGTAGTACCCTGGACAGGGGGAATCAGCCCCAGCATTTT. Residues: CASSTLDRGNQPQHF.

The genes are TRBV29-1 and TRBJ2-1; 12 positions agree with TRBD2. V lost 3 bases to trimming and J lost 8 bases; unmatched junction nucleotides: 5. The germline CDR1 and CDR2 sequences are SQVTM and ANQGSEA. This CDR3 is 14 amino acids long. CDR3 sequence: CSVETSGRTYEQFF. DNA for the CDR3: TGCAGCGTTGAGACTAGCGGGAGAACATATGAGCAGTTCTTC.

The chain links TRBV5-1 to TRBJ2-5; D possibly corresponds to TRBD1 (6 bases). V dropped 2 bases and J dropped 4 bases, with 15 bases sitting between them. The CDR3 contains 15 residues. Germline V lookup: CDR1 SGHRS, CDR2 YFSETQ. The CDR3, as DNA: TGCGCCAGCAGCTTTTGGACAGTACGGTCAGAGACCCAGTACTTC. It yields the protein CASSFWTVRSETQYF. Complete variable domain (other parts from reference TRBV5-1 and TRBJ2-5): KAGVTQTPRYLIKTRGQQVTLSCSPISGHRSVSWYQQTPGQGLQFLFEYFSETQRNKGNFPGRFSGRQFSNSRSEMNVSTLELGDSALYLCASSFWTVRSETQYFGPGTRLLVL.